The rows below give T cell receptor beta chains drawn from one sample of a study of beta chain features in type 1 diabetes. The data were produced by immunoSEQ multiplex PCR, yet TCRdb's version contains in-frame clones alone and is incomplete. The sample holds hundreds of thousands of clones, around 12% seen once. The sequencing sample was made of naive CD4+ T cells from blood. These receptors were taken from a man between 18 and 35 years old in good health. Each CDR3 is given with its conserved first and last residue. The D gene is left open where the match is weak. Some rows mark clone size as missing; the rest say once, few, many or name a class of expanded clone.

>few|-|TRBJ2-2|TRBV9
CASSVGTDANTGELFF
TGTGCCAGCAGCGTAGGAACAGACGCGAACACCGGGGAGCTGTTTTTT
>few|TRBD1|TRBJ1-3|TRBV15
CATSRDRYSGNTIYF
TGTGCCACCAGCAGGGACAGGTACTCTGGAAACACCATATATTTT
>-|-|TRBJ1-1|TRBV30
CAWSHRLSNTEAFF
TGTGCCTGGAGTCACAGATTATCGAACACTGAAGCTTTCTTT
>-|-|TRBJ2-3|TRBV18
CASSPIAQTDTQYF
TGTGCCAGCTCACCAATAGCCCAAACAGATACGCAGTATTTT
>few|TRBD1|TRBJ1-2|TRBV15
CATSRTGDLGYTF
TGTGCCACCAGCAGAACAGGGGACCTTGGCTACACCTTC
>few|TRBD1|TRBJ2-7|TRBV6-6
CASSYGGQGLREQYF
TGTGCCAGCAGTTACGGGGGACAGGGATTGAGGGAGCAGTACTTC
>-|TRBD1|TRBJ1-1|TRBV18
CASSPINVGSTGINTEAFF
TGTGCCAGCTCACCAATCAACGTTGGGTCGACAGGGATTAACACTGAAGCTTTCTTT
>few|-|TRBJ1-1|TRBV28
CASSLQGSTEAFF
TGTGCCAGCAGTCTACAGGGCAGCACTGAAGCTTTCTTT
>-|TRBD2|TRBJ2-1|TRBV7-2
CASSFRGSGEGDEQFF
TGTGCCAGCAGCTTCCGTGGTAGCGGGGAGGGGGATGAGCAGTTCTTC
>few|-|TRBJ2-4|TRBV4-1
CASSPIPGALAKNIQYF
TGCGCCAGCAGCCCAATCCCAGGGGCATTGGCCAAAAACATTCAGTACTTC
>-|TRBD2|TRBJ2-5|TRBV30
CAWRGSGYQETQYF
TGTGCCTGGAGGGGTAGCGGGTACCAAGAGACCCAGTACTTC
>few|TRBD1|TRBJ2-7|TRBV2
CASSAHITGGASYEQYF
TGTGCCAGCAGTGCCCATATTACAGGGGGCGCATCCTACGAGCAGTACTTC
>few|-|TRBJ2-1|TRBV18
CASSPNPGNEQFF
TGTGCCAGCTCACCTAACCCAGGGAATGAGCAGTTCTTC
>few|-|TRBJ2-5|TRBV5-6
CASTGGRAFIEETQYF
TGTGCCAGCACCGGGGGAAGGGCTTTCATCGAGGAGACCCAGTACTTC
>-|TRBD2|TRBJ2-3|TRBV7-2
CASSPWGPSGRATDTQYF
TGTGCCAGCAGCCCTTGGGGTCCTAGCGGGAGGGCCACAGATACGCAGTATTTT
>few|TRBD1|TRBJ1-2|TRBV30
CAWSVLTGGNGYTF
TGTGCCTGGAGTGTCCTGACAGGGGGAAATGGCTACACCTTC
>-|-|TRBJ1-1|TRBV12-5
CASGLVQGNTEAFF
TGTGCTAGTGGTTTGGTACAGGGGAACACTGAAGCTTTCTTT
>-|-|TRBJ2-1|TRBV19
CASSIARGATLYNEQFF
TGTGCCAGTAGTATCGCCCGGGGAGCGACCCTTTACAATGAGCAGTTCTTC
>-|-|TRBJ2-7|TRBV11-2
CASSPQGGAYEQYF
TGTGCCAGCAGCCCACAGGGGGGGGCCTACGAGCAGTACTTC
>few|-|TRBJ2-4|TRBV4-2
CASSQVKTGGPGNIQYF
TGTGCCAGCAGCCAAGTTAAAACAGGCGGCCCGGGAAACATTCAGTACTTC
>-|TRBD1|TRBJ1-5|TRBV19
CASSAGTGGYQPQHF
TGTGCCAGTAGTGCCGGGACAGGGGGCTATCAGCCCCAGCATTTT
>few|-|TRBJ1-5|TRBV7-9
CASSAVNQPQHF
TGTGCCAGCAGCGCAGTTAATCAGCCCCAGCATTTT
>few|-|TRBJ2-1|TRBV27
CASSFRGYSYNEQFF
TGTGCCAGCAGTTTTCGCGGATACTCCTACAATGAGCAGTTCTTC
>-|-|TRBJ2-7|TRBV19
CASSIEGHHYEQYF
TGTGCCAGTAGTATAGAGGGCCACCACTACGAGCAGTACTTC
>few|-|TRBJ2-5|TRBV25-1
CASSDPGVGTQYF
TGTGCCAGCAGTGATCCGGGAGTGGGGACCCAGTACTTC
>-|TRBD1|TRBJ2-5|TRBV7-3
CASSRTGQETQYF
TGTGCCAGCAGCCGGACAGGGCAAGAGACCCAGTACTTC
>-|-|TRBJ2-1|TRBV7-2
CASSTAGQRYNEQFF
TGTGCCAGCAGCACCGCCGGACAGCGATACAATGAGCAGTTCTTC